The 18 T cell receptor beta chains presented below share a single source sample, sequenced in a study of metastatic and nonmetastatic thyroid tumors. Thyroid surgery took place with no prior treatment in any patient. Using MiXCR, TCRdb re-called clones from the PCR reads. Among 40,000 to 50,000 clones listed, about 4% were seen once. The material sequenced was blood. These receptors all come from a female donor with papillary thyroid cancer or a benign thyroid nodule (not recorded which). Some clones in this sample may be carry-over from other donors' samples.

The CDR3 loop is CASSFSLRLPGLSSYNSPLHF. The CDR3 DNA reads as TGTGCCAGCAGTTTTTCTCTACGGTTGCCAGGATTGAGCTCCTATAATTCACCCCTCCACTTT. The chain is built from TRBV28 and TRBJ1-6; D is undetermined. This CDR3 is 21 amino acids long. Germline loops: CDR1 MDHEN, CDR2 SYDVKM. Trimming shortened V by 3 bases and J by 0 bases, and 24 bases separated the two germline ends. The entire variable domain, with the rest obtained from reference TRBV28 and TRBJ1-6, is as follows: DVKVTQSSRYLVKRTGEKVFLECVQDMDHENMFWYRQDPGLGLRLIYFSYDVKMKEKGDIPEGYSVSREKKERFSLILESASTNQTSMYLCASSFSLRLPGLSSYNSPLHFGNGTRLTVT.

This clone was counted at least ten times. V gene TRBV30 combines with J gene TRBJ1-5, with D perhaps matching TRBD1 (6 bases). Looked up from germline, CDR1 is GTSNPN and CDR2 is SVGIG (reference sequence). V was shortened by 3 bases and J by 6 bases, with 12 bases between the two germline ends. This CDR3 has 13 residues. Here the CDR3 DNA reads TGTGCCTGGAGCGTGGGAGGGGGTCAGCCCCAGCATTTT. Translating gives CAWSVGGGQPQHF. The whole variable domain, remainder taken from reference TRBV30 and TRBJ1-5, is SQTIHQWPATLVQPVGSPLSLECTVEGTSNPNLYWYRQAAGRGLQLLFYSVGIGQISSEVPQNLSASRPQDRQFILSSKKLLLSDSGFYLCAWSVGGGQPQHFGDGTRLSIL.

This clone was seen only a few times. This CDR3 is missing its conserved last phenylalanine or tryptophan, likely due to a read error. This chain connects TRBV7-2 to TRBJ2-1, with 11 positions matching TRBD2. In germline, CDR1 is SGHTA, CDR2 FQGNSA. The CDR3 is made up of 14 amino acids. The CDR3, as DNA: TGTGCCAACAGCTTAGCGGGAGGGTTTTTGGGGCAGTTCGTC. Translating it yields CANSLAGGFLGQFV.

This clone came up many times. A much bigger clone sits one base away, suggesting this may be a read error. The rearrangement links TRBV6-1 to TRBJ1-4, with D possibly matching TRBD1 (6 bases). V gave up 9 bases and J gave up 6 bases, with 17 bases separating them. The CDR3 loop spans 14 amino acids. From germline, CDR1 is MNHNS and CDR2 SASEGT. The CDR3 region is CASRIRDTDEKLFF. The CDR3 region has the DNA TGTGCCAGTAGAATCCGGGACACGGATGAAAAACTGTTTTTT.

This clone was counted only a few times. V gene TRBV6-1 combines with J gene TRBJ2-7; 8 nucleotides line up with TRBD2. V trimming: 5 bases; J trimming: 4 bases; junction bases outside the gene matches: 10. The CDR3 runs 15 residues. The V gene's germline CDR1 is MNHNS and CDR2 SASEGT. CDR3 loop: CASSPTSGGMYEQYV. CDR3 nucleotides: TGTGCCAGCAGTCCCACCAGCGGGGGTATGTACGAGCAGTACGTC.

A note on this clone: The conserved final phenylalanine or tryptophan is absent from the CDR3, which likely points to a read error. This chain uses TRBV3-1 with TRBJ2-1, with D tentatively TRBD1 or TRBD2 (6 bases each). V was shortened by 5 bases and J by 8 bases, with 10 bases between the two germline ends. This CDR3 has 12 residues. CDR1 and CDR2 from the germline V gene are LGHDT and YNNKEL (reference sequence). The CDR3 DNA is TGTGCCAGCAGCGAGGGGGGATATGAGCAGTTCTTA. It translates to CASSEGGYEQFL.

This clone was seen many times. CDR3 sequence reads: CASSLNPPRVAGSEQYF. The DNA for the CDR3 is TGTGCCAGCAGCTTAAATCCTCCTAGGGTAGCGGGATCCGAGCAGTACTTC. The rearrangement joins TRBV7-2 to TRBJ2-7, with TRBD2 identical over 8 bases. Per the germline V gene, CDR1 is SGHTA and CDR2 is FQGNSA. Losses at the gene ends were 2 bases for V and 6 bases for J; bases not matched to a gene: 15. This CDR3 has 17 residues.

The V gene is TRBV19, the J gene TRBJ2-7; the match to TRBD2 covers 9 bases. With 6 bases clipped from V and 5 bases from J, the junction kept 8 bases outside the gene matches. Germline CDR1 is LNHDA and CDR2 is SQIVND (reference sequence). This CDR3 has 14 amino acids. This CDR3 is CASSFGLATDEQYF. CDR3 bases: TGTGCCAGTAGCTTTGGACTAGCGACCGACGAGCAGTACTTC.

This clone was observed at least ten times. A much more abundant neighbour one base away suggests this may be a read error. V gene TRBV6-1 combines with J gene TRBJ2-6; D remains unclear. V was shortened by 5 bases and J by 1 base, with 9 bases between the two germline ends. The CDR3 totals 15 residues. The germline CDR1 and CDR2 sequences are MNHNS and SASEGT. The CDR3 spells CASSKTESGANVLTF. The CDR3 DNA reads as TGTGCCAGCAGTAAAACAGAGTCTGGGGCCAACGTCCTGACTTTC.

This clone was seen a handful of times. V and J are TRBV12-3 or TRBV12-4 and TRBJ2-1, with TRBD2 as a possible D gene (6 bases). The CDR3 sequence is 17 residues long. Trimming removed 4 bases at V and 3 bases at J, with 19 bases between. The CDR3 DNA sequence: TGTGCCAGCAGTTCCCCAGTAGCGGCATGGGGCTACAATGAGCAGTTCTTC. This codes for CASSSPVAAWGYNEQFF.

This clone was observed a handful of times. The genes are TRBV5-1 and TRBJ2-7; TRBD1 agrees at 11 bases. In germline, CDR1 is SGHRS, CDR2 YFSETQ. With 0 bases clipped from V and 5 bases from J, the junction kept 4 bases outside the gene matches. The CDR3 runs to 15 residues. The CDR3 region has the DNA TGCGCCAGCAGCTTGGTCCCGGGACAGGGGGACGAGCAGTACTTC. Amino acids: CASSLVPGQGDEQYF.

This clone was counted between two and nine times. The germline gene is not matched at one end of the junction; a read error may be the cause. The chain links TRBV20-1 to TRBJ2-7; 8 positions agree with TRBD1. Germline CDR1 reads DFQATT; CDR2 reads SNEGSKA (reference sequence). This CDR3 is built from 17 residues. CDR3 sequence (DNA): TGCGGTGCTAGAGCGGCCAGGGGGCGGAATGGGGTCGGCGAGCGGTACTTC. Its translation is CGARAARGRNGVGERYF.

The V and J genes are TRBV28 and TRBJ2-3; D gene unclear. The V gene lost 7 bases and the J gene lost 2 bases, with 10 bases spanning the gap. CDR1 and CDR2 (germline): MDHEN, SYDVKM. This CDR3 is built from 13 residues. The CDR3 DNA is TGTGCCAGCAAGGAGCGCAACACAGATACGCAGTATTTT. Protein product: CASKERNTDTQYF.

This clone was recorded a few times. The chain recombines TRBV19 with TRBJ1-6, with D hard to call. This CDR3 has 16 residues. Germline values: CDR1 LNHDA, CDR2 SQIVND (reference sequence). V gave up 2 bases and J gave up 0 bases, with 8 bases separating them. CDR3 protein: CASSIQISSYNSPLHF. The DNA of the CDR3 is TGTGCCAGTAGTATACAGATCAGCTCCTATAATTCACCCCTCCACTTT.

This clone was found a few times. This could be a read error, since a much larger clone is one nucleotide away. The rearrangement joins TRBV20-1 to TRBJ2-7; unclear D gene. CDR1 is DFQATT and CDR2 is SNEGSKA in the germline V gene (reference sequence). This CDR3 is built from 13 residues. The CDR3 protein is CIAAKVSSYEQYF. CDR3 in DNA: TGCATTGCCGCAAAGGTTAGCTCCTACGAGCAGTACTTC.

This clone ranks as medium-sized. Sequence at one end of the junction differs from germline and may be a read error. The V gene is TRBV6-1, the J gene TRBJ1-6; no clear D. The CDR3 is 14 amino acids. Germline CDR1 is MNHNS and CDR2 is SASEGT. The CDR3 sequence: CASTPTGQYSPLHF. The DNA of the CDR3 is TGTGCCAGCACCCCGACTGGCCAATATTCGCCCCTCCACTTT.

At least ten counts were recorded for this clone. The rearrangement joins TRBV12-3 or TRBV12-4 to TRBJ1-3, with D possibly matching TRBD1 (6 bases). V dropped 3 bases and J dropped 9 bases, with 24 bases sitting between them. CDR3 size: 17 residues. The DNA of the CDR3 is TGTGCCAGCAGTTTGATTTTAGGCGAACAGGGTTTTGGCACCATATATTTT. Protein product: CASSLILGEQGFGTIYF.

The V gene is TRBV6-1, the J gene TRBJ1-1; D is undetermined. This CDR3 region has 13 residues. Germline assignment: CDR1 MNHNS and CDR2 SASEGT. V shed 6 bases and J shed 1 base, with 9 bases lying between them. The CDR3 DNA reads TGTGCCAGCAGGACATATCCGAACACTGAAGCTTTCTTT. Translation: CASRTYPNTEAFF.